The text below deals with one T cell receptor beta chain. These data belong to a study of blood T cell repertoires in COVID-19. V shed 6 bases, J shed 4 bases, and the junction held 17 bases outside the gene matches. CDR1 is DFQATT and CDR2 is SNEGSKA in the germline V gene (reference sequence). The CDR3 totals 17 residues. Sequenced by immunoSEQ multiplex PCR; TCRdb stores in-frame clones only, minus some. The table lists tens of thousands of clones, less than 95% of them singletons. This sequence originates from a man between 65 and 79 years old with acute or convalescent COVID-19. The sequencing input was peripheral blood. This chain connects TRBV20-1 to TRBJ1-1; TRBD1 matches at 10 bases. The CDR3 reads CSASTGDRGRLGTEAFF. For the CDR3, the DNA is TGCAGTGCCAGTACTGGGGACAGGGGCCGGTTGGGCACTGAAGCTTTCTTT.